The present TCR beta chain was sequenced within a study of blood T cell repertoires in COVID-19. Background on the study: Sites across the United States, Italy and Spain contributed samples from acute and convalescent COVID-19. PBMCs, B-cell-depleted T cells, or T cells were the source of the cDNA or gDNA that made up the material.

CDR3 length: 19 residues. The germline CDR1 and CDR2 sequences are SGHKS and YYEKEE (reference sequence). Losses at the gene ends were 5 bases for V and 0 bases for J; bases not matched to a gene: 12. Method: immunoSEQ multiplex PCR; TCRdb's copy keeps in-frame clones and lacks some. The profile shows 240,000 or so clones, roughly four fifths of them singletons. The sequence was obtained from a woman aged 18-29 years with acute or convalescent COVID-19. The rearrangement joins TRBV5-5 to TRBJ2-2, with 11 positions matching TRBD2. Material for sequencing was peripheral blood. The CDR3 DNA sequence: TGTGCCAGCAGTCCCAGGGGATTGACTAGCGGGGCGAACACCGGGGAGCTGTTTTTT. It encodes CASSPRGLTSGANTGELFF.